Below are 15 T cell receptor beta chains sequenced from a single sample in a study of blood T cells in healthy people across ages. PCR was performed a second time for roughly 7 to 12 cycles using a sample-barcoded 5' primer and a J-beta primer mix. One entry per CDR3 protein, called by TCRdb with MiXCR from the 5' RACE reads. The sample lists roughly 930,000 distinct CDR3 sequences; 48% were seen once. The sequenced material came from blood. These receptors all come from a man aged 25-45 years in good health.

The rearrangement joins TRBV5-1 to TRBJ2-7, with D perhaps TRBD2 (6 bases). V was clipped by 4 bases and J by 2 bases, with 16 bases between them. The germline CDR1 and CDR2 sequences are SGHRS and YFSETQ. The CDR3 loop spans 15 amino acids. This chain's CDR3 is CASSPGDGVTYEQYF. The CDR3 nucleotides are TGCGCCAGCAGCCCGGGAGATGGCGTTACCTACGAGCAGTACTTC.

In its sample, this clonotype was seen a few times. The chain has TRBV6-5 and TRBJ1-2; TRBD1 matches at 9 bases. This CDR3 comprises 15 residues. Unmatched junction bases numbered 4, after V lost 1 base and J lost 4 bases. Germline lookup yields CDR1 MNHEY and CDR2 SVGAGI. This CDR3 reads CASSYFATGGYGYTF. The CDR3 DNA follows: TGTGCCAGCAGTTACTTTGCGACAGGGGGCTATGGCTACACCTTC.

The rearrangement uses TRBV6-2 or TRBV6-3 and TRBJ2-7, with 7 bases identical to TRBD2. The V and J ends lost 8 bases and 3 bases, in that order; junction bases with no gene match: 10. This CDR3 has 14 amino acids. Per the germline V gene, CDR1 is MNHEY and CDR2 is SVGEGT. The chain's CDR3 is CASSVFGLDYEQYF. CDR3 nucleotides: TGTGCCAGCTCAGTGTTCGGACTAGACTACGAGCAGTACTTC.

This chain joins TRBV7-9 and TRBJ2-2, with D possibly matching TRBD2 (6 bases). The CDR3 spans 14 residues. Germline loops: CDR1 SEHNR, CDR2 FQNEAQ (reference sequence). V gave up 5 bases and J gave up 5 bases, with 12 bases separating them. The CDR3: CASSPSGRTGELFF. CDR3 bases: TGTGCCAGCAGCCCGTCGGGGAGGACCGGGGAGCTGTTTTTT. Together with reference TRBV7-9 and TRBJ2-2, the CDR3 gives the full variable domain: DTGVSQNPRHKITKRGQNVTFRCDPISEHNRLYWYRQTLGQGPEFLTYFQNEAQLEKSRLLSDRFSAERPKGSFSTLEIQRTEQGDSAMYLCASSPSGRTGELFFGEGSRLTVL.

A few counts support this clonotype. This sequence joins TRBV2 and TRBJ1-2; D is ambiguous. This CDR3 spans 11 amino acids. Germline V gene lookup returns CDR1 SNHLY and CDR2 FYNNEI. Trimming removed 7 bases at V and 4 bases at J, with 7 bases between. For the CDR3, the DNA is TGTGCCAGCATGGTAGGCTATGGCTACACCTTC. Encoded protein: CASMVGYGYTF.

The chain recombines TRBV7-3 with TRBJ1-1; TRBD1 matches 9 bases. The CDR3 is 15 amino acids. Germline-derived CDR1 and CDR2 are SGHTA and FQGTGA. Losses at the gene ends were 5 bases for V and 5 bases for J; bases not matched to a gene: 9. The CDR3 protein is CASSPTGGARTEAFF. The CDR3 region has the DNA TGTGCCAGCAGCCCGACAGGGGGGGCGCGGACTGAAGCTTTCTTT.

This chain joins TRBV29-1 and TRBJ1-2, with a possible D match to TRBD1 (6 bases). This CDR3 region has 11 residues. The germline V gene encodes CDR1 SQVTM and CDR2 ANQGSEA. V gave up 6 bases and J gave up 6 bases, with 11 bases separating them. As DNA, the CDR3 is TGCAGCGTGTACCAGGGGAATGGCTACACCTTC. Amino acids: CSVYQGNGYTF.

The chain recombines TRBV2 with TRBJ2-1, with TRBD2 matching over 10 bases. Per germline, CDR1 SNHLY and CDR2 FYNNEI. V shed 6 bases and J 4 bases; nucleotides not matched to a gene: 6. CDR3 size: 15 residues. The CDR3 reads CASSITSGEYNEQFF. As DNA, the CDR3 is TGTGCCAGCAGCATAACTAGCGGGGAATACAATGAGCAGTTCTTC.

The V and J genes are TRBV3-1 and TRBJ1-6; weak D call: TRBD1 (5 bases). This CDR3 is 15 amino acids long. Germline V gives CDR1 LGHDT, CDR2 YNNKEL (reference sequence). The germline V and J ends were trimmed by 1 base and 5 bases, with 9 bases remaining between them. The CDR3 here is CASSQVRQNNSPLHF. CDR3 DNA sequence: TGTGCCAGCAGCCAAGTTAGACAGAATAATTCACCCCTCCACTTT. Together with reference TRBV3-1 and TRBJ1-6, the CDR3 gives the full variable domain: DTAVSQTPKYLVTQMGNDKSIKCEQNLGHDTMYWYKQDSKKFLKIMFSYNNKELIINETVPNRFSPKSPDKAHLNLHINSLELGDSAVYFCASSQVRQNNSPLHFGNGTRLTVT.

The rearrangement uses TRBV20-1 and TRBJ2-5; TRBD1 matches at 8 bases. V shed 3 bases, J shed 4 bases, and the junction held 4 bases outside the gene matches. The CDR3 sequence is 13 residues long. Germline V gene data show CDR1 as DFQATT and CDR2 as SNEGSKA (reference sequence). CDR3: CSARDRVGETQYF. CDR3 DNA sequence: TGCAGTGCTAGGGACAGGGTGGGAGAGACCCAGTACTTC.

This chain links TRBV12-3 or TRBV12-4 with TRBJ2-1; the D call may be TRBD1 or TRBD2 (5 bases each). The CDR3 totals 15 residues. The V gene lost 5 bases and the J gene lost 4 bases, with 15 bases spanning the gap. CDR3 nucleotide sequence: TGTGCCAGCAGTCTACGGGACCCCGTGTACAATGAGCAGTTCTTC. Translating gives CASSLRDPVYNEQFF.

The gene calls are TRBV7-9 and TRBJ1-6, with D uncertain. The CDR3 loop spans 15 amino acids. The ends were cut back, 7 bases at V and 5 bases at J, with 15 bases in the middle. In germline, CDR1 is SEHNR, CDR2 FQNEAQ (reference sequence). CDR3 sequence (DNA): TGTGCCAGCACCCTGGGTCAGTCCAATAATTCACCCCTCCACTTT. It codes for CASTLGQSNNSPLHF.

Only a few counts were recorded for this clonotype. The V gene is TRBV20-1, the J gene TRBJ2-3, with TRBD1 as a possible D gene (5 bases). Trimming stripped 6 bases from V and 6 bases from J, with 13 bases between. Germline V gene sequence: CDR1 DFQATT, CDR2 SNEGSKA (reference sequence). This CDR3 spans 12 amino acids. CDR3 DNA: TGCAGTGCCATCCCAGGGAAGGATACGCAGTATTTT. This gives the protein CSAIPGKDTQYF.

The genes are TRBV7-2 and TRBJ2-2, with TRBD2 matching 7 bases. CDR3 length: 17 residues. J was trimmed by 4 bases and V by 2 bases; bases with no gene match: 10. The germline CDR1 and CDR2 sequences are SGHTA and FQGNSA. The CDR3: CASSLSIGRGSTGELFF. DNA of the CDR3: TGTGCCAGCAGCTTATCCATCGGGCGGGGGAGCACCGGGGAGCTGTTTTTT.

There are a few counts of this clonotype. The chain joins TRBV29-1 to TRBJ2-1; D is unresolved. The ends were cut back, 1 base at V and 7 bases at J, with 11 bases in the middle. Germline V gene data show CDR1 as SQVTM and CDR2 as ANQGSEA. The CDR3 contains 13 residues. The CDR3 protein is CSVEGKGWNEQFF. The CDR3 nucleotides are TGCAGCGTTGAAGGAAAGGGATGGAATGAGCAGTTCTTC.